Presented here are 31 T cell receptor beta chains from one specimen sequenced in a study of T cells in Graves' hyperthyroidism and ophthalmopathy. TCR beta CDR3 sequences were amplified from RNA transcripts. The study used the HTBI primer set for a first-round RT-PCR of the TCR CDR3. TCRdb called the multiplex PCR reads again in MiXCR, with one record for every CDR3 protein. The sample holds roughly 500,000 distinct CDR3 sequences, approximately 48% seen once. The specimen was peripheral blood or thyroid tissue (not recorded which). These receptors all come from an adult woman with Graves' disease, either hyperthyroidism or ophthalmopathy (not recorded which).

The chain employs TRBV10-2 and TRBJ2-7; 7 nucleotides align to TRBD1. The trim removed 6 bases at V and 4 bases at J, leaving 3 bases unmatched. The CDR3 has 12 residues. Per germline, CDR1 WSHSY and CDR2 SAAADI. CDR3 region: CASRMGQYEQYF. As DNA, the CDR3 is TGCGCCAGCAGGATGGGACAGTACGAGCAGTACTTC.

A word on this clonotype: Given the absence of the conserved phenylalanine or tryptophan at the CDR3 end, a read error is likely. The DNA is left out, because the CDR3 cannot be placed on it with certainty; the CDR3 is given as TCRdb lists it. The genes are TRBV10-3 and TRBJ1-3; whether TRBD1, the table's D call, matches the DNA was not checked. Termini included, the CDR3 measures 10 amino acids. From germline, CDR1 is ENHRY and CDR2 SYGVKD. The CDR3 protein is CAISGSDRGD.

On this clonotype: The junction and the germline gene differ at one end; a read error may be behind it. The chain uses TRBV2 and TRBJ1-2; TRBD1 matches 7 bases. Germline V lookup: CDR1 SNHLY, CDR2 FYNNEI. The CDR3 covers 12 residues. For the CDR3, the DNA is TGCGCCAGAAGGGGGCAGAGCTATGGCTACACCTTC. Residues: CARRGQSYGYTF.

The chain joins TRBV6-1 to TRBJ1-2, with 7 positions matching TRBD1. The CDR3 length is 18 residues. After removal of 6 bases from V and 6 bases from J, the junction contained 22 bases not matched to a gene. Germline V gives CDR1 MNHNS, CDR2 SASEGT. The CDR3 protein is CASSRYSSLSQGKHGYTF. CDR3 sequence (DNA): TGTGCCAGCAGCCGATACTCGAGCCTTTCACAGGGGAAACATGGCTACACCTTC.

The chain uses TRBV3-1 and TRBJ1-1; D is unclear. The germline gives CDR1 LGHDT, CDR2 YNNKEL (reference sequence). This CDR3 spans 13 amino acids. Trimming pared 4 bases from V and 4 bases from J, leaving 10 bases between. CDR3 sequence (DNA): TGTGCCAGCAGCCCCCGGCAGAGCACTGAAGCTTTCTTT. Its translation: CASSPRQSTEAFF.

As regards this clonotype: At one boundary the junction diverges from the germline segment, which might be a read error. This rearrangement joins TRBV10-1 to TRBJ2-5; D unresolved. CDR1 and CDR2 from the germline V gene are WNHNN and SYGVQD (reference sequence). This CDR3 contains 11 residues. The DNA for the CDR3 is TGCGCCAGCAGTCACCAAGGGACCCAGTACTTC. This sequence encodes CASSHQGTQYF.

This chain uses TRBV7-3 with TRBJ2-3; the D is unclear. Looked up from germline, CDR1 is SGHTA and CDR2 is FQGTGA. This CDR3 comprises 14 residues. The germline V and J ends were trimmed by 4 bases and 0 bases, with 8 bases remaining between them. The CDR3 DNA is TGTGCCAGCAGCTCAGGCGAGAGCACAGATACGCAGTATTTT. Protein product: CASSSGESTDTQYF.

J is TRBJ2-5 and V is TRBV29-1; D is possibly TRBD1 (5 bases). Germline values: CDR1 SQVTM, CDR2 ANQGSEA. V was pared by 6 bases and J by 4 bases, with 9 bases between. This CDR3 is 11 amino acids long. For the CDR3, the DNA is TGCAGCGTGAATCAGGGAGAGACCCAGTACTTC. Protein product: CSVNQGETQYF. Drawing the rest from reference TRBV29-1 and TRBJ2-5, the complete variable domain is SAVISQKPSRDICQRGTSLTIQCQVDSQVTMMFWYRQQPGQSLTLIATANQGSEATYESGFVIDKFPISRPNLTFSTLTVSNMSPEDSSIYLCSVNQGETQYFGPGTRLLVL.

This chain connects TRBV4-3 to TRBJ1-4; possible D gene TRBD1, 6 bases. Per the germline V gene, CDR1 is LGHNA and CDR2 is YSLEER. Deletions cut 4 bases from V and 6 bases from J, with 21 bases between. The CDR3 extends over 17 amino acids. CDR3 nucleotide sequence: TGCGCCAGCAGCCCATTAGGGCTTACAGGGCTATATGAAAAACTGTTTTTT. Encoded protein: CASSPLGLTGLYEKLFF.

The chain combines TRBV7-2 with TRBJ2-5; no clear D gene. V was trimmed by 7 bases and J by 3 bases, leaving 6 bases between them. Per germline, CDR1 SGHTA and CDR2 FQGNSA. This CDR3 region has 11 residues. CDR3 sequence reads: CASKLEETQYF. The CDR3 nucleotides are TGTGCCAGCAAATTGGAAGAGACCCAGTACTTC.

For the CDR3, the DNA is TGCAGTGCTAGAGATCTGGCGTTAGGGGCGGCCTACGAGCAGTACTTC. Its protein is CSARDLALGAAYEQYF. V is TRBV20-1 and J is TRBJ2-7; the D gene is possibly TRBD1 (5 bases). The CDR3 covers 16 residues. Germline V gives CDR1 DFQATT, CDR2 SNEGSKA (reference sequence). Deletions cut 0 bases from V and 2 bases from J, with 17 bases between.

CDR3 DNA sequence: TGCAGCGTTAAAGGCCGATACAATGAGCAGTTCTTC. Translating it yields CSVKGRYNEQFF. This sequence joins TRBV29-1 and TRBJ2-1; no clear D. Germline-derived CDR1 and CDR2 are SQVTM and ANQGSEA. CDR3 length: 12 residues. Trimming took 5 bases from V and 4 from J, leaving 9 bases between them.

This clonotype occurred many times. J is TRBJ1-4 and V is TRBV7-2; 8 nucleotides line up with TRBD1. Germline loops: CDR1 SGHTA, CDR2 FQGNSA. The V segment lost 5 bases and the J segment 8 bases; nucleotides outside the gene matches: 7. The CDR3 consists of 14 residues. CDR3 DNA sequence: TGTGCCAGCAGCCTTGGACAGGGACGCGAAAAACTGTTTTTT. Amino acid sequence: CASSLGQGREKLFF.

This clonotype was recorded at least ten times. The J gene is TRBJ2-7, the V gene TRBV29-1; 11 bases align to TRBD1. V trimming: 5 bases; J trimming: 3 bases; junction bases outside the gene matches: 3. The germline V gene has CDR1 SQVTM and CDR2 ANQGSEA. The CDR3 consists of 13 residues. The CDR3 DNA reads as TGCAGCGTTCAGGGACAGGGGGACTACGAGCAGTACTTC. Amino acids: CSVQGQGDYEQYF.

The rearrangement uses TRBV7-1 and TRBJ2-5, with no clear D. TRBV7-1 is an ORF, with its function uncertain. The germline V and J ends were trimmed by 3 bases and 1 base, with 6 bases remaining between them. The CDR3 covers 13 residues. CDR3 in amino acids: CASSSVVQETQYF. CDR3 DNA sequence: TGTGCCAGCAGCTCGGTAGTCCAAGAGACCCAGTACTTC.

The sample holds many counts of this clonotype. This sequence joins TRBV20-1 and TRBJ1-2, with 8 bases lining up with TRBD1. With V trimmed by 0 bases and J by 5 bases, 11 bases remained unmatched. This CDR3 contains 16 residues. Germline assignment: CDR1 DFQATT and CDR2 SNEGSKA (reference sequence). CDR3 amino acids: CSARDLTRGLWYGYTF. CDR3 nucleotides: TGCAGTGCTAGAGATCTTACCAGGGGGCTATGGTATGGCTACACCTTC.

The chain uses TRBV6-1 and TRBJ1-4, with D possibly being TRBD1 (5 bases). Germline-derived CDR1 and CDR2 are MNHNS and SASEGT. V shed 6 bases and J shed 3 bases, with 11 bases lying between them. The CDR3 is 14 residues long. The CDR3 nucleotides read TGTGCCAGCAGGACCGGGGGAGCTAATGAAAAACTGTTTTTT. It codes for CASRTGGANEKLFF.

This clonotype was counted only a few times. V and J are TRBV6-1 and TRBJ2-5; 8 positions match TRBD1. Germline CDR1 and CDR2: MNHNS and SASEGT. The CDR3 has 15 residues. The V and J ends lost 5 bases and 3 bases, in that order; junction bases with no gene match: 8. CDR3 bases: TGTGCCAGCAGTCCGCCGACAGGGGAAAAAGAGACCCAGTACTTC. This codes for CASSPPTGEKETQYF.

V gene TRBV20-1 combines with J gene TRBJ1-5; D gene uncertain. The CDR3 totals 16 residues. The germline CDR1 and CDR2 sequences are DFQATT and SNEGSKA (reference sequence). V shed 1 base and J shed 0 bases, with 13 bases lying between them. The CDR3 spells CSARAVGQISNQPQHF. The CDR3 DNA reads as TGCAGTGCTAGAGCCGTAGGGCAGATTAGCAATCAGCCCCAGCATTTT.

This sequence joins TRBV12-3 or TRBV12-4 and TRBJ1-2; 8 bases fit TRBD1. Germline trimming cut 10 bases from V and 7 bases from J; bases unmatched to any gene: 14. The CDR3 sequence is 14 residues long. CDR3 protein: CATQWSTGGGGYTF. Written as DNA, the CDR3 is TGTGCCACCCAGTGGTCCACAGGGGGTGGTGGCTACACCTTC.

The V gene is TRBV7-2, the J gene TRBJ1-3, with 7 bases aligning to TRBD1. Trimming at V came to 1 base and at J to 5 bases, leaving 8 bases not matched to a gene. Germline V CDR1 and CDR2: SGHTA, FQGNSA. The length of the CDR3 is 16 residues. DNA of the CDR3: TGTGCCAGCAGCTTAGGCCGACAGGGTAAAAGAAACACCATATATTTT. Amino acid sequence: CASSLGRQGKRNTIYF.

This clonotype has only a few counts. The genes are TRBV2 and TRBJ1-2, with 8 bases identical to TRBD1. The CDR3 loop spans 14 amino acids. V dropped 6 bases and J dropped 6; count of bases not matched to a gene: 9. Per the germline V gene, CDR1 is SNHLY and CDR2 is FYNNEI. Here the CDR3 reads CASRELQGDDGYTF. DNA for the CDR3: TGTGCCAGCAGGGAATTACAGGGGGACGATGGCTACACCTTC.

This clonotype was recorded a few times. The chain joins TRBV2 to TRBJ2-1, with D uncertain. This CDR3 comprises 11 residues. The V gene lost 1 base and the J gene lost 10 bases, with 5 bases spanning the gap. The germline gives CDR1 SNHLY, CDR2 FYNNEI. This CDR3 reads CASSEETEQFF. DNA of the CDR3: TGTGCCAGCAGTGAAGAGACAGAGCAGTTCTTC.

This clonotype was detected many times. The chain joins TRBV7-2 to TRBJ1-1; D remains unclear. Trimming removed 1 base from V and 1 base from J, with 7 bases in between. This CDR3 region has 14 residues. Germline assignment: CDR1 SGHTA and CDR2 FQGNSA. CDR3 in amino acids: CASSLGQWNTEAFF. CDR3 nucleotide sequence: TGTGCCAGCAGCTTAGGCCAGTGGAACACTGAAGCTTTCTTT.

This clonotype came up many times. The DNA for the CDR3 is TGTGCCAGCAGCACCGGACAGGGGGCGACCGGGGAGCTGTTTTTT. Its translation: CASSTGQGATGELFF. The chain has TRBV9 and TRBJ2-2; TRBD1 aligns across 11 bases. CDR1 is SGDLS, CDR2 YYNGEE, per germline. J gave up 5 bases and V 4 bases, and 4 bases lay outside the gene matches. The CDR3 has 15 residues.

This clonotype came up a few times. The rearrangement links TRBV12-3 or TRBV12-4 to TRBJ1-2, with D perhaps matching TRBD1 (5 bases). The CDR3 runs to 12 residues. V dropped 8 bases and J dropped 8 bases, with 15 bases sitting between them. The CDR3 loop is CASYFLGGGYTF. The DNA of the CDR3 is TGTGCCAGCTATTTTCTGGGGGGAGGCTACACCTTC.

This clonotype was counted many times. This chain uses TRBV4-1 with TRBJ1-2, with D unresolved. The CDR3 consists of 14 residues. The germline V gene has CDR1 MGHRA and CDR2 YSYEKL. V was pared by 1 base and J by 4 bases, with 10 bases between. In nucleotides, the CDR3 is TGCGCCAGCAGCCAAGGATTCGTCGTCTATGGCTACACCTTC. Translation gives CASSQGFVVYGYTF.

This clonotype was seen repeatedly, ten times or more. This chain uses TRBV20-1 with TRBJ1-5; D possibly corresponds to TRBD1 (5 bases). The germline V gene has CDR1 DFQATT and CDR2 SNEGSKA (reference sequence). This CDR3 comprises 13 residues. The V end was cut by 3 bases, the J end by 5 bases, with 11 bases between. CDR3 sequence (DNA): TGCAGTGCTAGGGGAGGGGCGGATCAGCCCCAGCATTTT. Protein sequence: CSARGGADQPQHF.

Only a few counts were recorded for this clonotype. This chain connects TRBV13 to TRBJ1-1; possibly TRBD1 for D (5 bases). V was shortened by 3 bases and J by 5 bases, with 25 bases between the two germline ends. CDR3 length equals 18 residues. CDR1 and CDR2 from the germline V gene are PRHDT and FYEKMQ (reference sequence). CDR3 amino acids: CASSFSTEPPRLDTEAFF. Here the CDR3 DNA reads TGTGCCAGCAGCTTCTCGACAGAACCTCCAAGGTTGGATACTGAAGCTTTCTTT.

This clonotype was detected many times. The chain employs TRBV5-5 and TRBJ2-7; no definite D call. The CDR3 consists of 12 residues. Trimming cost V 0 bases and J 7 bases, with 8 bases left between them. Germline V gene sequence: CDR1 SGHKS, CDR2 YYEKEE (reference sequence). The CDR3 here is CASSLAWSEQYF. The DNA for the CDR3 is TGTGCCAGCAGCTTGGCGTGGTCGGAGCAGTACTTC.

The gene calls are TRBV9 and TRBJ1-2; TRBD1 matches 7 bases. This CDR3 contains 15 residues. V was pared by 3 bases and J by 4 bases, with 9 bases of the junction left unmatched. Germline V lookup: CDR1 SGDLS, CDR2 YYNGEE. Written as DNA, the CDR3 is TGTGCCAGCAGCGACCCTACGACAGGGCCCTATGGCTACACCTTC. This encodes CASSDPTTGPYGYTF.